This T cell receptor (beta chain) emerged from a study of blood T cell repertoires in COVID-19. Study-wide context: PBMCs, B-cell-depleted T cells, or T cells were the source of the cDNA or gDNA that made up the material.

Study members were between about 18 and 100 years old and lived in 25 or so US regions. V lost 4 bases and J lost 1, with 14 bases in between. Germline CDR1 and CDR2: SGHRS and YFSETQ. The CDR3 extends over 15 amino acids. Per the original methods: Quantification of nucleated cells was approximated via reference gene primer amplification. Libraries were prepared by immunoSEQ multiplex PCR; TCRdb keeps only in-frame clonotypes and omits some of them. V, J and clone size reflect that table, while D and trimming were determined from the DNA. The sample carries 130,000 to 150,000 clones, roughly 89% recorded once.

The receptor was derived from a woman aged 45 to 65 who had been exposed to COVID-19. Sequenced material: PBMCs or T cells enriched from blood (not recorded which). The V and J genes are TRBV5-1 and TRBJ1-1; tentative D call: TRBD1 (5 bases). CDR3 sequence: CASSEGPQGNTEAFF. Here the CDR3 DNA reads TGCGCCAGCAGCGAAGGGCCTCAGGGGAACACTGAAGCTTTCTTT.